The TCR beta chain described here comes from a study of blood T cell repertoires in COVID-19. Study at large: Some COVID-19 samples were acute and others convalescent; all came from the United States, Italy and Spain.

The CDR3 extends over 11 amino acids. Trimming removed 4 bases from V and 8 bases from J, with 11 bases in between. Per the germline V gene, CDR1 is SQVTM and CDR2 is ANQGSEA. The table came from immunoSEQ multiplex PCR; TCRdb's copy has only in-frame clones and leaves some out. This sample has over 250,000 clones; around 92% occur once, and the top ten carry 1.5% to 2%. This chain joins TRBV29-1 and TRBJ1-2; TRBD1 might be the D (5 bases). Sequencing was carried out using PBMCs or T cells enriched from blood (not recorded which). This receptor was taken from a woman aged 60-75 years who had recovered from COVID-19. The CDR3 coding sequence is TGCAGCGTTGGACAGATCGAGGGCTACACCTTC. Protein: CSVGQIEGYTF.